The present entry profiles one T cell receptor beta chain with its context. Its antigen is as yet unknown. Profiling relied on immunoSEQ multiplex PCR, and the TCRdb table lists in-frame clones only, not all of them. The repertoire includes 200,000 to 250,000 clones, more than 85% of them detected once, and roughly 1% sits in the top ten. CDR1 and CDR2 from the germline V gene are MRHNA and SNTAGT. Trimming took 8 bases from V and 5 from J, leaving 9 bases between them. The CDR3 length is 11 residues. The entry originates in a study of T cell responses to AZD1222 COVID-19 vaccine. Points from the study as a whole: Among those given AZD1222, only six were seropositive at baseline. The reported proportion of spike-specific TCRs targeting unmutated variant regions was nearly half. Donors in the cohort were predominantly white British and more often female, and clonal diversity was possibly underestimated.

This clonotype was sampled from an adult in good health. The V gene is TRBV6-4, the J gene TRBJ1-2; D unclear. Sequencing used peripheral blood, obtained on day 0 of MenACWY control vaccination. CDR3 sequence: CASLRRYGYTF. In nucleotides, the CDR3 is TGTGCCAGCCTTAGACGGTATGGCTACACCTTC.